The rows below give T cell receptor beta chains drawn from one sample of a study of shared clonotypes between healthy human individuals. Clones were read by immunoSEQ multiplex PCR, and TCRdb kept only the in-frame ones, dropping some. Of around 550,000 clones in the sample, around 95% were seen once. The sequencing input was naive CD8+ T cells sorted from blood. These TCRs come from a woman between 25 and 40 years old in good health. Both conserved end residues are part of each CDR3. The D gene is left open where the match is weak. The listing skips clone size in some rows; elsewhere it reads once, few, many or a size class.

D gene: TRBD2
V gene: TRBV27
clone size: NA
J gene: TRBJ2-1
CDR3 protein: CASSPGTSGNNEQFF
CDR3 DNA: TGTGCCAGCAGCCCCGGGACTAGCGGAAACAATGAGCAGTTCTTC

D gene: TRBD2
V gene: TRBV27
clone size: NA
J gene: TRBJ2-3
CDR3 protein: CASTDVGRAGRDDTQYF
CDR3 DNA: TGTGCCAGCACCGACGTTGGGAGGGCCGGCCGGGATGATACGCAGTATTTT

D gene: NA
V gene: TRBV7-9
clone size: NA
J gene: TRBJ1-1
CDR3 protein: CASSLALGENTEAFF
CDR3 DNA: TGTGCCAGCAGCTTAGCGTTGGGGGAGAACACTGAAGCTTTCTTT

D gene: TRBD1
V gene: TRBV27
clone size: NA
J gene: TRBJ2-1
CDR3 protein: CASSLITAGGPDEQFF
CDR3 DNA: TGTGCCAGCAGTCTCATTACGGCAGGGGGCCCGGATGAGCAGTTCTTC

D gene: NA
V gene: TRBV28
clone size: NA
J gene: TRBJ1-6
CDR3 protein: CASSLELSYNSPLHF
CDR3 DNA: TGTGCCAGCAGTTTGGAACTCTCCTATAATTCACCCCTCCACTTT

D gene: NA
V gene: TRBV29-1
clone size: NA
J gene: TRBJ2-5
CDR3 protein: CSEQAGSQETQYF
CDR3 DNA: TGCAGCGAACAGGCGGGCAGCCAAGAGACCCAGTACTTC

D gene: NA
V gene: TRBV4-3
clone size: NA
J gene: TRBJ2-7
CDR3 protein: CASRPPYEQYF
CDR3 DNA: TGCGCCAGCAGACCTCCCTACGAGCAGTACTTC

D gene: TRBD2
V gene: TRBV4-1
clone size: NA
J gene: TRBJ2-1
CDR3 protein: CASSQDPQRESYNEQFF
CDR3 DNA: TGCGCCAGCAGCCAAGACCCACAGCGGGAGAGTTACAATGAGCAGTTCTTC

D gene: TRBD2
V gene: TRBV6-1
clone size: NA
J gene: TRBJ2-1
CDR3 protein: CASSESGIGSDEQFF
CDR3 DNA: TGTGCCAGCAGTGAAAGCGGGATAGGCTCGGATGAGCAGTTCTTC

D gene: NA
V gene: TRBV6-6
clone size: NA
J gene: TRBJ1-5
CDR3 protein: CASSPPVNLDQPQHF
CDR3 DNA: TGTGCCAGCAGTCCCCCCGTTAATCTTGATCAGCCCCAGCATTTT

D gene: TRBD2
V gene: TRBV29-1
clone size: NA
J gene: TRBJ2-1
CDR3 protein: CSARLAGGLTYNEQFF
CDR3 DNA: TGCAGTGCCAGACTAGCGGGAGGGTTGACTTACAATGAGCAGTTCTTC

D gene: NA
V gene: TRBV4-1
clone size: NA
J gene: TRBJ2-3
CDR3 protein: CASSQPGQNTDTQYF
CDR3 DNA: TGCGCCAGCAGCCAACCCGGACAGAACACAGATACGCAGTATTTT

D gene: NA
V gene: TRBV15
clone size: NA
J gene: TRBJ2-1
CDR3 protein: CATSRDPMWEEGPSEQFF
CDR3 DNA: TGTGCCACCAGCAGAGACCCAATGTGGGAGGAGGGCCCTAGTGAGCAGTTCTTC

D gene: NA
V gene: TRBV29-1
clone size: NA
J gene: TRBJ1-1
CDR3 protein: CSVEAGRNTEAFF
CDR3 DNA: TGCAGCGTTGAAGCAGGGAGGAACACTGAAGCTTTCTTT

D gene: NA
V gene: TRBV6-1
clone size: few
J gene: TRBJ1-1
CDR3 protein: CAGGANTEAFF
CDR3 DNA: TGTGCCGGGGGAGCGAACACTGAAGCTTTCTTT

D gene: NA
V gene: TRBV28
clone size: NA
J gene: TRBJ2-3
CDR3 protein: CASSYLPDTQYF
CDR3 DNA: TGTGCCAGCAGTTACCTCCCAGATACGCAGTATTTT

D gene: TRBD2
V gene: TRBV19
clone size: NA
J gene: TRBJ2-7
CDR3 protein: CASSIGRGSYEQYF
CDR3 DNA: TGTGCCAGTAGTATCGGGAGGGGGTCCTACGAGCAGTACTTC

D gene: TRBD2
V gene: TRBV4-1
clone size: NA
J gene: TRBJ2-1
CDR3 protein: CASSQVGLAIGEQFF
CDR3 DNA: TGCGCCAGCAGCCAAGTGGGACTAGCGATCGGTGAGCAGTTCTTC

D gene: NA
V gene: TRBV9
clone size: NA
J gene: TRBJ1-1
CDR3 protein: CASSVGWGGINTEAFF
CDR3 DNA: TGTGCCAGCAGCGTAGGCTGGGGGGGAATTAACACTGAAGCTTTCTTT

D gene: NA
V gene: TRBV21-1
clone size: NA
J gene: TRBJ2-7
CDR3 protein: CASSKVGWRGYEQYF
CDR3 DNA: TGTGCCAGCAGCAAAGTGGGGTGGCGCGGCTACGAGCAGTACTTC

D gene: TRBD1
V gene: TRBV30
clone size: NA
J gene: TRBJ2-7
CDR3 protein: CAWKTPQGPPYEQYF
CDR3 DNA: TGTGCCTGGAAAACCCCACAGGGGCCCCCCTACGAGCAGTACTTC

D gene: NA
V gene: TRBV28
clone size: NA
J gene: TRBJ1-5
CDR3 protein: CASSTTGVQPQHF
CDR3 DNA: TGTGCCAGCAGTACGACTGGGGTTCAGCCCCAGCATTTT

D gene: NA
V gene: TRBV9
clone size: NA
J gene: TRBJ2-1
CDR3 protein: CASSVFESSYNEQFF
CDR3 DNA: TGTGCCAGCAGCGTTTTTGAGAGCTCCTACAATGAGCAGTTCTTC

D gene: NA
V gene: TRBV6-5
clone size: NA
J gene: TRBJ2-7
CDR3 protein: CASSYSRGYEQYF
CDR3 DNA: TGTGCCAGCAGTTACTCGAGGGGATACGAGCAGTACTTC

D gene: NA
V gene: TRBV6-6
clone size: NA
J gene: TRBJ1-1
CDR3 protein: CASSYSAESGTEAFF
CDR3 DNA: TGTGCCAGCAGTTACTCGGCGGAAAGTGGGACTGAAGCTTTCTTT

D gene: TRBD1
V gene: TRBV2
clone size: NA
J gene: TRBJ2-7
CDR3 protein: CASGLWTGVYEQYF
CDR3 DNA: TGTGCCAGCGGGCTCTGGACAGGGGTTTACGAGCAGTACTTC

D gene: TRBD1
V gene: TRBV19
clone size: NA
J gene: TRBJ1-5
CDR3 protein: CASTSPAGGENQPQHF
CDR3 DNA: TGTGCCAGTACATCCCCGGCAGGGGGGGAGAATCAGCCCCAGCATTTT

D gene: NA
V gene: TRBV5-1
clone size: NA
J gene: TRBJ1-1
CDR3 protein: CASSLGPDQNTEAFF
CDR3 DNA: TGCGCCAGCAGCTTGGGCCCGGACCAGAACACTGAAGCTTTCTTT

D gene: NA
V gene: TRBV5-4
clone size: NA
J gene: TRBJ2-7
CDR3 protein: CASSLVFAGGGEQYF
CDR3 DNA: TGTGCCAGCAGCTTAGTCTTCGCCGGAGGGGGAGAGCAGTACTTC

D gene: TRBD2
V gene: TRBV27
clone size: NA
J gene: TRBJ2-5
CDR3 protein: CASSLYHAGSGRDQETQYF
CDR3 DNA: TGTGCCAGCAGTTTATACCATGCGGGTAGCGGGAGGGACCAAGAGACCCAGTACTTC

D gene: NA
V gene: TRBV10-1
clone size: NA
J gene: TRBJ2-5
CDR3 protein: CASSLGTNGRETQYF
CDR3 DNA: TGCGCCAGCAGTCTCGGCACCAACGGACGAGAGACCCAGTACTTC

D gene: NA
V gene: TRBV6-1
clone size: NA
J gene: TRBJ1-2
CDR3 protein: CASSEGTLVNYGYTF
CDR3 DNA: TGTGCCAGCAGTGAAGGGACCCTCGTTAACTATGGCTACACCTTC

D gene: NA
V gene: TRBV11-2
clone size: NA
J gene: TRBJ1-2
CDR3 protein: CASSLEAGDVYGYTF
CDR3 DNA: TGTGCCAGCAGCTTAGAGGCAGGGGACGTCTATGGCTACACCTTC

D gene: NA
V gene: TRBV6-1
clone size: NA
J gene: TRBJ1-3
CDR3 protein: CASARTSGNTIYF
CDR3 DNA: TGTGCCAGCGCCAGGACCTCTGGAAACACCATATATTTT

D gene: TRBD2
V gene: TRBV4-1
clone size: NA
J gene: TRBJ2-2
CDR3 protein: CASSQVIAGARNTGELFF
CDR3 DNA: TGCGCCAGCAGCCAAGTGATAGCGGGAGCGAGGAACACCGGGGAGCTGTTTTTT

D gene: NA
V gene: TRBV28
clone size: NA
J gene: TRBJ2-7
CDR3 protein: CASRGDTAYEQYF
CDR3 DNA: TGTGCCAGCAGAGGAGACACCGCATACGAGCAGTACTTC